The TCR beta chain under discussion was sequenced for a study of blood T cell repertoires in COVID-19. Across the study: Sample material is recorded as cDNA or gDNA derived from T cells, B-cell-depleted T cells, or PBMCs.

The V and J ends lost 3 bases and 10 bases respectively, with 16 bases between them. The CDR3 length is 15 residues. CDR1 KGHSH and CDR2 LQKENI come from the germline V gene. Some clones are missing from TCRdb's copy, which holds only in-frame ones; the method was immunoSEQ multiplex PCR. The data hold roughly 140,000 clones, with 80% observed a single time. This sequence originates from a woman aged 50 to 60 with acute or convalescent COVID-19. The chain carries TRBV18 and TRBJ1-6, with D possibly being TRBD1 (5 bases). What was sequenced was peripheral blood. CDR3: CASSPLGAVPSPLHF. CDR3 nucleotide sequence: TGTGCCAGCTCACCTCTTGGGGCCGTGCCGTCACCCCTCCACTTT.